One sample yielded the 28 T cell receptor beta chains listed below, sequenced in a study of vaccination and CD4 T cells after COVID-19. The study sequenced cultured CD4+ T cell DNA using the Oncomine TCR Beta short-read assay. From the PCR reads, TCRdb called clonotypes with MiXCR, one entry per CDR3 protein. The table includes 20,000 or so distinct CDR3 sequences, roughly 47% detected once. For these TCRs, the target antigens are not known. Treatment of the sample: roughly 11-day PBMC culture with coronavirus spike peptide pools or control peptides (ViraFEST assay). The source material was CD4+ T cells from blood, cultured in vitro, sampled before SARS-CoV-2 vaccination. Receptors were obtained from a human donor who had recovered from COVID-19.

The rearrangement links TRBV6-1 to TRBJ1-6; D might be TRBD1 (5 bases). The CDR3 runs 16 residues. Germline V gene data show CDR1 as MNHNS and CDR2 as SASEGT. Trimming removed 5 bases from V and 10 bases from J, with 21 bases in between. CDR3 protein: CASSPDGGGRGSPLHF. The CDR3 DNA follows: TGTGCCAGCAGTCCGGACGGGGGAGGTCGAGGATCACCCCTCCACTTT.

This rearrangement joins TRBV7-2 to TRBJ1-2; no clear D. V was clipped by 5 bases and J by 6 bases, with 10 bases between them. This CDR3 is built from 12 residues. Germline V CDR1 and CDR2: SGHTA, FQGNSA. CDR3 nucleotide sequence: TGTGCCAGCAGCCCCCTCGGTGATGGCTACACCTTC. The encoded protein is CASSPLGDGYTF.

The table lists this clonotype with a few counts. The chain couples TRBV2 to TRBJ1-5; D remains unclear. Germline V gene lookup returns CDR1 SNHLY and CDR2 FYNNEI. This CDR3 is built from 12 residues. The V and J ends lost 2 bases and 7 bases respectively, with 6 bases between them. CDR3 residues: CASSESLQPQHF. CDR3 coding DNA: TGTGCCAGCAGTGAAAGCCTGCAGCCCCAGCATTTT.

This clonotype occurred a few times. The CDR3 DNA is TGTGCCAGCAGTTACTCCCCCTACGGGGAGACCCAGTACTTC. Protein sequence: CASSYSPYGETQYF. This chain uses TRBV6-5 with TRBJ2-5; D not resolved. The CDR3 is 14 amino acids. Trimming took 0 bases from V and 5 from J, leaving 10 bases between them. In germline, CDR1 is MNHEY, CDR2 SVGAGI.

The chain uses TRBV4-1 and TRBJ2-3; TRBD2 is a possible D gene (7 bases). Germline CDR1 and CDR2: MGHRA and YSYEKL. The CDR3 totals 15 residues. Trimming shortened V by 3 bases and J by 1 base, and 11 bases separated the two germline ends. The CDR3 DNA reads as TGCGCCAGCAGCCACCCGGGGGGCGGCACAGATACGCAGTATTTT. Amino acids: CASSHPGGGTDTQYF.

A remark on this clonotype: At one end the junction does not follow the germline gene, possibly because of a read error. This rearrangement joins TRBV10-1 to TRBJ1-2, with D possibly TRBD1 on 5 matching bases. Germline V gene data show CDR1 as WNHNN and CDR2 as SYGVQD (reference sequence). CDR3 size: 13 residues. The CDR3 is CASSDPGRNGHTF. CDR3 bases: TGCGCCAGCAGTGATCCGGGGCGCAATGGCCACACCTTC.

CDR3 bases: TGCAGTGCTGACACTTGGGGGGGGGCCGGCACAGATACGCAGTATTTT. It is translated as CSADTWGGAGTDTQYF. The rearrangement joins TRBV20-1 to TRBJ2-3; tentatively, D is TRBD2 (7 bases). The CDR3 is made up of 16 amino acids. V was clipped by 5 bases and J by 1 base, with 19 bases between them. Germline V gene data show CDR1 as DFQATT and CDR2 as SNEGSKA (reference sequence).

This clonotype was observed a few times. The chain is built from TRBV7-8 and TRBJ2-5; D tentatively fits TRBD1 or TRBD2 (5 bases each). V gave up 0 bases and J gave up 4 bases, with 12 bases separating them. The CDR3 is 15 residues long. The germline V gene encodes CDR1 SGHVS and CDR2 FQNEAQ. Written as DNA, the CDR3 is TGTGCCAGCAGCTTAGCGGGACCCTCCTCAGAGACCCAGTACTTC. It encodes CASSLAGPSSETQYF.

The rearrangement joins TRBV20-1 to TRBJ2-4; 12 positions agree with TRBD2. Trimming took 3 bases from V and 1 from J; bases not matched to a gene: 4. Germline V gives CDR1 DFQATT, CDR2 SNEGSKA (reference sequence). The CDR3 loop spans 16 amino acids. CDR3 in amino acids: CSASLAGGRAKNIQYF. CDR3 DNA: TGCAGTGCTAGCCTAGCGGGAGGGAGGGCCAAAAACATTCAGTACTTC.

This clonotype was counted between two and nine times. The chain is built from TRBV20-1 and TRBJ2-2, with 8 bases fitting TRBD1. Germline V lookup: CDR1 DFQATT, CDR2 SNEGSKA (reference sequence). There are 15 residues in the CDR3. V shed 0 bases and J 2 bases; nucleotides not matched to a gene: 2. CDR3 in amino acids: CSAREGTGNTGELFF. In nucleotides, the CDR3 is TGCAGTGCTAGAGAAGGGACAGGAAACACCGGGGAGCTGTTTTTT.

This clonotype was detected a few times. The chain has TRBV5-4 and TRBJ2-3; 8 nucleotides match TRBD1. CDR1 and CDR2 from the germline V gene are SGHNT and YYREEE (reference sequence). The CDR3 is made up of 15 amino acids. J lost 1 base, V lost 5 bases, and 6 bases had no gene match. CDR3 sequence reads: CASSHGTGGTDTQYF. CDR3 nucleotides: TGTGCCAGCAGTCACGGGACAGGAGGCACAGATACGCAGTATTTT.

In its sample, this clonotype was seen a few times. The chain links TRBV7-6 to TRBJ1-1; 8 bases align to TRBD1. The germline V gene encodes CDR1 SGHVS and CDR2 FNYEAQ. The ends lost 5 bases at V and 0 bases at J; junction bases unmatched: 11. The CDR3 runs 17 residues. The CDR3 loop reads CASSQLGRGLVNTEAFF. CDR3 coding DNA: TGTGCCAGCAGCCAATTGGGCAGGGGGCTGGTGAACACTGAAGCTTTCTTT.

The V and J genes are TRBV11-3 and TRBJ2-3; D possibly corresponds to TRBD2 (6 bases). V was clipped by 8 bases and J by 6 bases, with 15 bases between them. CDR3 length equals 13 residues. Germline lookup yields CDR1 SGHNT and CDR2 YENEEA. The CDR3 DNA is TGTGCCAGCCACCTCGGGGGAGGTGATACGCAGTATTTT. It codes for CASHLGGGDTQYF.

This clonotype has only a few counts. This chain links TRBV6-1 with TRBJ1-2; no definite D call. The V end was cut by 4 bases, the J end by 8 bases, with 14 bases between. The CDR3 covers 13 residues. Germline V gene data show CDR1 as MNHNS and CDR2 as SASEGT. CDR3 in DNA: TGTGCCAGCAGTGCATATTTTAGGGCCGGCTACACCTTC. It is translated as CASSAYFRAGYTF.

This CDR3 reads CAIHNTGELFF. Here the CDR3 DNA reads TGTGCCATACATAACACCGGGGAGCTGTTTTTT. The V gene is TRBV2, the J gene TRBJ2-2; D ambiguous. The V end lost 10 bases, the J end lost 2 bases, and 5 bases lay between the germline ends. Germline V gene sequence: CDR1 SNHLY, CDR2 FYNNEI. The CDR3 has 11 amino acids.

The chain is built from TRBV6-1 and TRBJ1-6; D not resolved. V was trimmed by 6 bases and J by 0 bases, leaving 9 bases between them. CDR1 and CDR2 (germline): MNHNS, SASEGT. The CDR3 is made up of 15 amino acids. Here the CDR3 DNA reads TGTGCCAGCAGCCAACGACTCTCCTATAATTCACCCCTCCACTTT. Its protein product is CASSQRLSYNSPLHF.

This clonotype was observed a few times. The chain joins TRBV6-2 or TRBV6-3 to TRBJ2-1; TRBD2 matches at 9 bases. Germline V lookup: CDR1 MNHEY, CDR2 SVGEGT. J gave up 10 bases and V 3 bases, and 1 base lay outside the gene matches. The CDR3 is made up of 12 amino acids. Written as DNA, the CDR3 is TGTGCCAGCAGTTATCTAGCGGGGGAGCAGTTCTTC. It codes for CASSYLAGEQFF.

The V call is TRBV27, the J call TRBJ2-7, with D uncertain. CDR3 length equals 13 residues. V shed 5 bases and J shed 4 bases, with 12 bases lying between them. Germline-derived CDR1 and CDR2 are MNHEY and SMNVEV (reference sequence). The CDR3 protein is CASSRARKYEQYF. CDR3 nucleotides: TGTGCCAGCAGTCGCGCCCGTAAATACGAGCAGTACTTC.

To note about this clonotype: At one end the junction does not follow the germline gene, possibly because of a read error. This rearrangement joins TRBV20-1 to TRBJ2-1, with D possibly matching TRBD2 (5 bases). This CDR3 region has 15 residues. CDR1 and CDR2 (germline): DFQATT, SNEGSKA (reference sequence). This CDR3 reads CSTSNRGISYNEQFF. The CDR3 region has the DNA TGCAGTACTAGTAATCGGGGAATCTCCTACAATGAGCAGTTCTTC.

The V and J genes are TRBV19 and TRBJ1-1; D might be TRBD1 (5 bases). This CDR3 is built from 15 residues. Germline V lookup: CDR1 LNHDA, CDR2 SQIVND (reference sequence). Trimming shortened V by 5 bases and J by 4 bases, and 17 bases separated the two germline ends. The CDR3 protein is CASSPANPGGTEAFF. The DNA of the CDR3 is TGTGCCAGTAGTCCCGCGAATCCGGGGGGCACTGAAGCTTTCTTT.

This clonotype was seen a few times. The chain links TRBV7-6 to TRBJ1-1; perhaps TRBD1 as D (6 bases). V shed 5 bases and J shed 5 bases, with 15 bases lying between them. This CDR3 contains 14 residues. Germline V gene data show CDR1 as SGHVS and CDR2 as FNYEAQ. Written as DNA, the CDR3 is TGTGCCAGCAGCCCCAACAGGGCTCGGACTGAAGCTTTCTTT. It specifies CASSPNRARTEAFF.

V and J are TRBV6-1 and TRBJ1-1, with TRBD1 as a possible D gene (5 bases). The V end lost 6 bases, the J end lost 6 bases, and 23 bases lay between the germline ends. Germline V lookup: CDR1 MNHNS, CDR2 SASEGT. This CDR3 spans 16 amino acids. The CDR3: CASRTNQGPAGPEAFF. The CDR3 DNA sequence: TGTGCCAGCAGAACGAACCAGGGCCCCGCCGGCCCTGAAGCTTTCTTT.

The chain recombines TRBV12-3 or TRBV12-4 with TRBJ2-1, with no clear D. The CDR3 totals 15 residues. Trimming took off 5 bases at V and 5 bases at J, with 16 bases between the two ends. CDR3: CASSARTVGNNEQFF. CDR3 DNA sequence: TGTGCCAGCAGTGCGCGGACGGTGGGGAACAATGAGCAGTTCTTC.

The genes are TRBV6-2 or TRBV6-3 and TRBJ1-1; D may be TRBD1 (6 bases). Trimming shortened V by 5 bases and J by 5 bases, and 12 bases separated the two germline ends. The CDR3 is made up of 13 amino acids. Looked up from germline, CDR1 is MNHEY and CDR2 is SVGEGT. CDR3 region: CASSGGRWTEAFF. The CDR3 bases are TGTGCCAGCAGTGGGGGCAGGTGGACTGAAGCTTTCTTT.

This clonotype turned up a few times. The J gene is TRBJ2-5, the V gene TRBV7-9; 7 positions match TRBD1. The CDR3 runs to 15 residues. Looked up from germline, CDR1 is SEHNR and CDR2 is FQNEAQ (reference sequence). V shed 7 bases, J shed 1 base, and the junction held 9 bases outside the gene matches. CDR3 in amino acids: CASNRAGTVQETQYF. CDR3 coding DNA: TGTGCCAGCAATAGGGCAGGGACAGTCCAAGAGACCCAGTACTTC.

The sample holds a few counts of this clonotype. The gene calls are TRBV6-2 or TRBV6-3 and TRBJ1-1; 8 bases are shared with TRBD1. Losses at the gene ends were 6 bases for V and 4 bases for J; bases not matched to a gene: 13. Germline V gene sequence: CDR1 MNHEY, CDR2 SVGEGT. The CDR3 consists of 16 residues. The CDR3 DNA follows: TGTGCCAGCAGATCACTTCAGGGGGCGCGAGGCACTGAAGCTTTCTTT. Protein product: CASRSLQGARGTEAFF.

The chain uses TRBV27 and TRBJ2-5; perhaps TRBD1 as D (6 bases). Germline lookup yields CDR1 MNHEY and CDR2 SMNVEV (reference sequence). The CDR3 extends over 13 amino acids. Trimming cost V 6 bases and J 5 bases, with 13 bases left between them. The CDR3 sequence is CASSGRQGETQYF. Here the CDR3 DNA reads TGTGCCAGCAGCGGACGGCAGGGGGAGACCCAGTACTTC.

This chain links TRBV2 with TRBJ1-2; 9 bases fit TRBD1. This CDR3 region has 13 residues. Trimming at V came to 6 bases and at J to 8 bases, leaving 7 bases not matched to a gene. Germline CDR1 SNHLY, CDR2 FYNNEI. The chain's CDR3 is CASRGDRVRGYTF. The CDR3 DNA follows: TGTGCCAGCAGGGGGGACAGGGTCCGCGGCTACACCTTC.